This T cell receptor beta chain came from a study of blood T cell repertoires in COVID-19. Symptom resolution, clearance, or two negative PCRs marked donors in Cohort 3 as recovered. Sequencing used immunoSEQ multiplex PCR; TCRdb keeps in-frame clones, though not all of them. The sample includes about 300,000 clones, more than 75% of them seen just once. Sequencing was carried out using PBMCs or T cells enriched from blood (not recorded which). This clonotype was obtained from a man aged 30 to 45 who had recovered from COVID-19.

DNA for the CDR3: TGCGCCAGCAGCTTGGGACCACAGGGGCCGGACACTGAAGCTTTCTTT. It yields the protein CASSLGPQGPDTEAFF. V gene TRBV5-1 combines with J gene TRBJ1-1; 7 bases are shared with TRBD1. The germline CDR1 and CDR2 sequences are SGHRS and YFSETQ. Unmatched junction bases numbered 8, after V lost 0 bases and J lost 3 bases. The CDR3 contains 16 residues.